The 13 T cell receptor beta chains given below trace back to one sample, sequenced in a study of shared clonotypes between healthy human individuals (dated by TCRdb to 2019 to 2021). The library was produced with the immunoSEQ multiplex PCR assay. TCRdb limited this immuneACCESS table to in-frame rearrangements with V and J called. A share of clones is missing; checked studies link under half to unresolved V genes, and the rest is unexplained. The sample profile shows about 2,200,000 clones; around 93% of them were found once. The top ten hold approximately 1.7% of the sample. CD8 naive samples were CD45RO-negative cells positively selected for CCR7, giving a CD45RA+CCR7+ population that excluded TemRA cells. Sequences were obtained from naive CD8+ T cells from PBMCs. The cell subset or site label, read with the paper, signifies: CD45RA+CCR7+. These receptors were collected from a man between 18 and 35 years old in good health. Some clones in this sample may be carry-over from other donors' samples.

This chain connects TRBV7-9 to TRBJ1-2; weak D call: TRBD1 (6 bases). Germline lookup yields CDR1 SEHNR and CDR2 FQNEAQ (reference sequence). V lost 5 bases and J 0 bases, leaving 16 bases between the germline ends. This CDR3 is built from 16 residues. The CDR3 region is CASSPRDTLSNYGYTF. CDR3 DNA sequence: TGTGCCAGCAGCCCCCGGGACACGTTGTCTAACTATGGCTACACCTTC.

This chain connects TRBV25-1 to TRBJ1-5; 7 positions match TRBD1. CDR1 is MGHDK and CDR2 is SYGVNS in the germline V gene. This CDR3 comprises 14 residues. V was pared by 4 bases and J by 6 bases, with 6 bases of the junction left unmatched. CDR3 residues: CASSAKGGFQPQHF. CDR3 DNA sequence: TGTGCCAGCAGTGCTAAAGGGGGCTTTCAGCCCCAGCATTTT.

This clone was seen once. The chain links TRBV6-6 to TRBJ1-1, with D perhaps TRBD1 (5 bases). The CDR3 spans 14 residues. V was pared by 8 bases and J by 0 bases, with 13 bases between. Germline V gene data show CDR1 as MNHNY and CDR2 as SVGAGI (reference sequence). The CDR3 sequence: CASLAGSLNTEAFF. The CDR3 region has the DNA TGTGCCAGCCTGGCAGGGAGCTTGAACACTGAAGCTTTCTTT.

Here the CDR3 reads CAPGVGSYNEQFF. The CDR3 region has the DNA TGTGCCCCAGGAGTAGGGTCCTACAATGAGCAGTTCTTC. The chain has TRBV2 and TRBJ2-1; D not resolved. The CDR3 spans 13 residues. V dropped 11 bases and J dropped 1 base, with 12 bases sitting between them. The V gene's germline CDR1 is SNHLY and CDR2 FYNNEI.

The rearrangement joins TRBV5-1 to TRBJ1-1; D is undetermined. The CDR3 is 17 amino acids. Germline V gives CDR1 SGHRS, CDR2 YFSETQ. V lost 0 bases and J 1 base, leaving 16 bases between the germline ends. CDR3 loop: CASSLGVVLGSNTEAFF. DNA of the CDR3: TGCGCCAGCAGCTTGGGAGTCGTACTGGGGTCGAACACTGAAGCTTTCTTT.

On this clone itself: Different DNA sequences within this sample yield the same CDR3. The V gene is TRBV4-3, the J gene TRBJ2-7; 7 positions agree with TRBD2. CDR1 LGHNA and CDR2 YSLEER come from the germline V gene. There are 14 residues in the CDR3. V was pared by 5 bases and J by 0 bases, with 4 bases of the junction left unmatched. The CDR3 reads CASSSGLSSYEQYF. DNA for the CDR3: TGCGCCAGCAGCTCGGGACTAAGCTCCTACGAGCAGTACTTC.

This clone appeared a single time. The chain carries TRBV19 and TRBJ2-1, with TRBD2 matching over 9 bases. V shed 5 bases, J shed 4 bases, and the junction held 12 bases outside the gene matches. The CDR3 loop spans 17 amino acids. Germline lookup yields CDR1 LNHDA and CDR2 SQIVND (reference sequence). The CDR3 loop is CASSLRMLREGYNEQFF. CDR3 nucleotides: TGTGCCAGTAGTCTCCGTATGTTGCGGGAGGGTTACAATGAGCAGTTCTTC. The whole variable domain, filled in from reference TRBV19 and TRBJ2-1, reads DGGITQSPKYLFRKEGQNVTLSCEQNLNHDAMYWYRQDPGQGLRLIYYSQIVNDFQKGDIAEGYSVSREKKESFPLTVTSAQKNPTAFYLCASSLRMLREGYNEQFFGPGTRLTVL.

The chain couples TRBV11-3 to TRBJ1-5; tentatively, D is TRBD1 (5 bases). V dropped 0 bases and J dropped 0 bases, with 15 bases sitting between them. Germline CDR1 SGHNT, CDR2 YENEEA. The CDR3 has 18 residues. The CDR3 region has the DNA TGTGCCAGCAGCTTAGATCGTGACAGAAGAAATAGCAATCAGCCCCAGCATTTT. This encodes CASSLDRDRRNSNQPQHF.

The V gene is TRBV6-1, the J gene TRBJ2-7; perhaps TRBD2 as D (6 bases). The CDR3 extends over 16 amino acids. V was cut by 0 bases and J by 1 base, with 13 bases left in between. Germline V gives CDR1 MNHNS, CDR2 SASEGT. The CDR3 nucleotides read TGTGCCAGCAGTGAAGCGTCCTGGGAGGAATCCTACGAGCAGTACTTC. Protein sequence: CASSEASWEESYEQYF.

The gene calls are TRBV7-7 and TRBJ2-3, with TRBD2 identical over 13 bases. With V trimmed by 5 bases and J by 0 bases, 11 bases remained unmatched. The CDR3 spans 19 residues. The germline gives CDR1 SSHAT, CDR2 FNYEAQ (reference sequence). The CDR3 loop is CASSAKTSGRPRSTDTQYF. CDR3 coding DNA: TGTGCCAGCAGCGCAAAGACTAGCGGGAGGCCGAGGAGCACAGATACGCAGTATTTT. The full variable domain, its missing parts supplied by reference TRBV7-7 and TRBJ2-3, is GAGVSQSPRYKVTKRGQDVTLRCDPISSHATLYWYQQALGQGPEFLTYFNYEAQPDKSGLPSDRFSAERPEGSISTLTIQRTEQRDSAMYRCASSAKTSGRPRSTDTQYFGPGTRLTVL.

The CDR3 spells CAISESGLGALGEQYF. CDR3 nucleotides: TGTGCCATCAGTGAGTCGGGCCTGGGGGCGCTCGGGGAGCAGTACTTC. This chain uses TRBV10-3 with TRBJ2-7, with D tentatively TRBD1 (6 bases). The CDR3 runs 16 residues. V lost 0 bases and J lost 7, with 19 bases in between. Germline assignment: CDR1 ENHRY and CDR2 SYGVKD.

This chain uses TRBV7-9 with TRBJ1-1; 7 positions agree with TRBD1. This CDR3 is built from 18 residues. V gave up 1 base and J gave up 0 bases; unmatched junction bases: 11. Germline CDR1 SEHNR, CDR2 FQNEAQ (reference sequence). CDR3 in DNA: TGTGCCAGCAGCTTAGTGGGTTTGGCAGGGGGTATGAACACTGAAGCTTTCTTT. Translating gives CASSLVGLAGGMNTEAFF.

The rearrangement joins TRBV27 to TRBJ2-7; 9 bases are a match to TRBD2. V lost 11 bases to trimming and J lost 2 bases; unmatched junction nucleotides: 16. The CDR3 is made up of 16 amino acids. CDR1 and CDR2 (germline): MNHEY, SMNVEV (reference sequence). CDR3 region: CAAWGGRGRNPYEQYF. CDR3 DNA: TGTGCCGCCTGGGGCGGGAGGGGGAGGAACCCCTACGAGCAGTACTTC.